This passage covers 11 T cell receptor beta chains from one sample sequenced in a study of regulatory T cells in long-lasting Graves disease. The TCR beta library used iRepertoire HTBI primers with Arm-PCR amplification of CDR3. TCRdb itself ran the multiplex PCR reads through MiXCR, one entry per CDR3 protein. The repertoire holds around 360,000 distinct CDR3 sequences, 15% to 20% seen once, with 20% in the top ten. The time point denotes: newly diagnosed GD, antithyroid drugs for less than 3 months. Generation of the TCR library employed RNA extracted from PBMCs. These data were also filed under a second study, of T cells in Graves' hyperthyroidism and ophthalmopathy.

Sequencing was performed on peripheral blood mononuclear cells (PBMCs), taken at new diagnosis, from a patient treated with antithyroid drugs. The receptors originated from a woman aged 18-29 years with Graves disease.

The CDR3 nucleotides are TGTGCCAGCGGTTGGGGGGGGGATGAGCAGTTCTTC. The encoded protein is CASGWGGDEQFF. The chain employs TRBV12-3 or TRBV12-4 and TRBJ2-1, with TRBD2 matching over 7 bases. Losses at the gene ends were 8 bases for V and 8 bases for J; bases not matched to a gene: 6. This CDR3 has 12 residues.

This clonotype showed up many times. V usage is TRBV20-1 and J usage is TRBJ1-4; D perhaps matches TRBD1 (5 bases). Trimming stripped 6 bases from V and 4 bases from J, with 15 bases between. Germline CDR1 reads DFQATT; CDR2 reads SNEGSKA (reference sequence). The CDR3 is 14 amino acids. CDR3 DNA sequence: TGCAGTGCCGCGCCGACAGCGGGTAATGAAAAACTGTTTTTT. Translation: CSAAPTAGNEKLFF.

This clonotype was seen repeatedly, ten times or more. The J gene is TRBJ2-7, the V gene TRBV7-2, with TRBD2 identical over 8 bases. CDR1 SGHTA and CDR2 FQGNSA come from the germline V gene. The V segment lost 4 bases and the J segment 3 bases; nucleotides outside the gene matches: 8. The CDR3 length is 15 residues. CDR3 loop: CASSSQGSGIYEQYF. The CDR3 DNA follows: TGTGCCAGCAGCTCCCAGGGTAGCGGGATCTACGAGCAGTACTTC.

This clonotype was detected a few times. This chain links TRBV5-6 with TRBJ2-3; D might be TRBD2 (6 bases). The CDR3 length is 17 residues. Germline V gives CDR1 SGHDT, CDR2 YYEEEE. Deletions cut 0 bases from V and 0 bases from J, with 14 bases between. The CDR3 loop reads CASSLARRDGSTDTQYF. DNA of the CDR3: TGTGCCAGCAGCTTGGCCAGGCGGGACGGAAGCACAGATACGCAGTATTTT.

This clonotype was observed many times. This chain uses TRBV11-2 with TRBJ1-1; D call uncertain. This CDR3 contains 13 residues. Trimming took off 7 bases at V and 1 base at J, with 10 bases between the two ends. CDR1 SGHAT and CDR2 FQNNGV come from the germline V gene. The CDR3 nucleotides are TGTGCCAGCAACTCCCTATCGAACACTGAAGCTTTCTTT. It specifies CASNSLSNTEAFF.

A note on this clonotype: A read error likely explains this, since a far larger clone differs by one base. The CDR3 coding sequence is TGTGCCAGCTCACCAGGGACAGGGCATGAGCAGTACTTC. It is translated as CASSPGTGHEQYF. The V call is TRBV18, the J call TRBJ2-7, with 9 bases matching TRBD1. CDR3 length equals 13 residues. V trimming: 2 bases; J trimming: 7 bases; junction bases outside the gene matches: 3. Looked up from germline, CDR1 is KGHSH and CDR2 is LQKENI.

This clonotype was found many times. The rearrangement links TRBV11-2 to TRBJ2-1; D gene unclear. Trimming took off 8 bases at V and 5 bases at J, with 7 bases between the two ends. The CDR3 is 11 residues long. Germline V gene sequence: CDR1 SGHAT, CDR2 FQNNGV. The CDR3 DNA reads TGTGCCAGCTCATGGAACAATGAGCAGTTCTTC. This encodes CASSWNNEQFF.

There are a few counts of this clonotype. This CDR3 is CASSFSAGGGSNEKLFF. DNA of the CDR3: TGTGCCAGCAGTTTTTCAGCCGGAGGAGGGTCTAATGAAAAACTGTTTTTT. This chain joins TRBV6-5 and TRBJ1-4; D is undetermined. Trimming left V 4 bases short and J 3 bases short, with 18 bases between. Germline V gene lookup returns CDR1 MNHEY and CDR2 SVGAGI. The CDR3 sequence is 17 residues long.

As to this clonotype: Its ends do not fully match the called genes, so a read error is possible. The CDR3 region is CAISESEASIGEPFF. CDR3 DNA sequence: TGTGCCATCAGTGAGTCGGAGGCTAGCATCGGGGAGCCGTTTTTT. The chain combines TRBV10-3 with TRBJ2-2; a weak D match, TRBD2 (5 bases). This CDR3 is built from 15 residues. Germline CDR1 reads ENHRY; CDR2 reads SYGVKD.

The J gene is TRBJ2-5, the V gene TRBV19; 13 bases are a match to TRBD2. With 5 bases clipped from V and 5 bases from J, the junction kept 11 bases outside the gene matches. This CDR3 spans 17 amino acids. Germline CDR1 and CDR2: LNHDA and SQIVND (reference sequence). CDR3 amino acids: CASSSRTSGSPRETQYF. CDR3 DNA sequence: TGTGCCAGTAGTTCACGGACTAGCGGGAGCCCCCGGGAGACCCAGTACTTC.

This clonotype was counted at least ten times. The chain uses TRBV6-1 and TRBJ2-7; 7 positions match TRBD1. This CDR3 has 12 residues. Looked up from germline, CDR1 is MNHNS and CDR2 is SASEGT. Trimming took 7 bases from V and 0 from J; bases not matched to a gene: 0. The DNA of the CDR3 is TGTGCCAGCACAGGGGGCTCCTACGAGCAGTACTTC. It translates to CASTGGSYEQYF.